This TCR beta chain was observed in a study of T cell responses to AZD1222 COVID-19 vaccine. Study-level information: Pooling was applied to second doses at about 4 or about 12 weeks. Study observations and caveats: Along spike, vaccine-associated CD4 TCRs were found throughout, with dominance at 160-218 and 743-854. Donors skewed white British and female; clonal diversity was possibly underestimated. Among spike-specific TCRs, nearly half reportedly target unmutated variant regions.

The assay was immunoSEQ multiplex PCR, and TCRdb's table has in-frame clones only and misses some. The sample yields about 120,000 clones, 70% to 90% seen once. As concerns this clone: Its antigen remains unknown.

This CDR3 has 14 amino acids. Germline lookup yields CDR1 ENHRY and CDR2 SYGVKD. The germline V and J ends were trimmed by 2 bases and 7 bases, with 9 bases remaining between them. Specimen: peripheral blood, collected on day 0 of AZD1222 vaccination. The V and J genes are TRBV10-3 and TRBJ1-6, with D hard to call. The TCR comes from an adult in good health. CDR3 sequence reads: CAISEGLRNSPLHF. CDR3 in DNA: TGTGCCATCAGTGAGGGGTTAAGGAATTCACCCCTCCACTTT.